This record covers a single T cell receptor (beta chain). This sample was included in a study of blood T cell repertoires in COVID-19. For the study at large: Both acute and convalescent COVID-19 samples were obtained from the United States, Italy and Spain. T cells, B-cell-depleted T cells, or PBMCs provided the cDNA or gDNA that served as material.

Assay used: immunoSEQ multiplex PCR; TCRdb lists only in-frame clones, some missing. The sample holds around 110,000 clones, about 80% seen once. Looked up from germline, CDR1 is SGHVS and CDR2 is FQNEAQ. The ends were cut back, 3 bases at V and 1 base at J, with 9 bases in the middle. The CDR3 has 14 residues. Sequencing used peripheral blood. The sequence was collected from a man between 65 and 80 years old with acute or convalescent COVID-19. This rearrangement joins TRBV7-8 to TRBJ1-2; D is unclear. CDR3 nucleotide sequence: TGTGCCAGCAGCTTCCTCCCAGATAACTATGGCTACACCTTC. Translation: CASSFLPDNYGYTF. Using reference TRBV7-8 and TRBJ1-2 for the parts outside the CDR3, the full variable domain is GAGVSQSPRYKVAKRGQDVALRCDPISGHVSLFWYQQALGQGPEFLTYFQNEAQLDKSGLPSDRFFAERPEGSVSTLKIQRTQQEDSAVYLCASSFLPDNYGYTFGSGTRLTVV.